This is a list of T cell receptor beta chains from one sample in a study of blood T cell repertoires in COVID-19. Here immunoSEQ multiplex PCR was the method, and the copy in TCRdb shows in-frame clones only, minus some. The data hold roughly 200,000 clones, with roughly 78% observed a single time. Sequencing was done on a sample of peripheral blood. All receptors come from a woman over 75 with active or convalescent COVID-19. CDR3s include the opening cysteine and the closing phenylalanine or tryptophan. Each record gives: J gene, V gene, CDR3 protein.

j_gene: TRBJ2-5; v_gene: TRBV4-1; CDR3aa: CASSQGGVLRETQYF
j_gene: TRBJ2-7; v_gene: TRBV21-1; CDR3aa: CASNTLTGSSYEQYF
j_gene: TRBJ2-1; v_gene: TRBV18; CDR3aa: CASSPRPRDEQFF
j_gene: TRBJ1-3; v_gene: TRBV18; CDR3aa: CASSPLTGVSSGNTIYF
j_gene: TRBJ1-1; v_gene: TRBV30; CDR3aa: CAWSQGNTEAFF
j_gene: TRBJ2-7; v_gene: TRBV12-3/TRBV12-4; CDR3aa: CASTGLRSYEQYF
j_gene: TRBJ2-5; v_gene: TRBV6-5; CDR3aa: CATTRAGESETQYF
j_gene: TRBJ1-1; v_gene: TRBV5-1; CDR3aa: CASSLEGGVNTEAFF
j_gene: TRBJ2-7; v_gene: TRBV7-2; CDR3aa: CASSLLPGVHEQYF
j_gene: TRBJ2-3; v_gene: TRBV4-2; CDR3aa: CASSPYSTSTDTQYF
j_gene: TRBJ1-1; v_gene: TRBV27; CDR3aa: CASRGVPATTEAFF
j_gene: TRBJ2-7; v_gene: TRBV6-2/TRBV6-3; CDR3aa: CASSLTGSYEQYF
j_gene: TRBJ1-1; v_gene: TRBV5-1; CDR3aa: CASSLAIENTEAFF
j_gene: TRBJ1-1; v_gene: TRBV18; CDR3aa: CASSPLTVRTEAFF
j_gene: TRBJ2-1; v_gene: TRBV4-3; CDR3aa: CASSHEQGAAHYNEQFF
j_gene: TRBJ2-3; v_gene: TRBV4-3; CDR3aa: CASSQEASGFTDTQYF
j_gene: TRBJ2-7; v_gene: TRBV28; CDR3aa: CASSLILSDRGHEQYF
j_gene: TRBJ1-5; v_gene: TRBV7-9; CDR3aa: CASSPGTGGQPQHF
j_gene: TRBJ1-1; v_gene: TRBV6-5; CDR3aa: CASLRTGTANTEAFF
j_gene: TRBJ2-3; v_gene: TRBV13; CDR3aa: CASSSTTSGVAPTGDTQYF
j_gene: TRBJ1-1; v_gene: TRBV19; CDR3aa: CASTDGTTNTEAFF
j_gene: TRBJ2-3; v_gene: TRBV9; CDR3aa: CASSVGQGAGDTQYF
j_gene: TRBJ2-7; v_gene: TRBV29-1; CDR3aa: CSVMGYGKKPYEQYF